This T cell receptor beta chain derives from a study of vaccination and CD4 T cells after COVID-19. On the study more broadly: Stimulation used overlapping spike peptides from SARS-CoV-2, HCoV-NL63, HCoV-OC43 and HCoV-229E. Cultures acting as controls obtained a CEFX pool, an HIV-1 Nef pool, or no peptide. General study points: The great majority, 304 of 307 vaccine-specific clones, proved spike mono-reactive in convalescent patients.

Treatment: roughly ten-day PBMC culture with coronavirus spike peptide pools or control peptides (ViraFEST assay). Spanning March to December 2020, the positive PCR dates came before US Alpha, Beta and Delta variants. Germline V gene sequence: CDR1 SQVTM, CDR2 ANQGSEA. This CDR3 contains 13 residues. The junction had 7 bases not matched to a gene; V was cut back by 6 bases and J by 5 bases. Concerning this clonotype itself: The antigen is unknown.

Sequence data for DNA of cultured CD4+ T cells were generated by the Oncomine TCR Beta short-read assay. MiXCR was run by TCRdb on the PCR reads, yielding one entry per CDR3 protein. The sample carries roughly 15,000 distinct CDR3 sequences, approximately 52% recorded once. Sequenced input: CD4+ T cells from blood, cultured in vitro. The chain is built from TRBV29-1 and TRBJ2-3; TRBD1 agrees at 8 bases. The receptor was derived from a human donor who had recovered from COVID-19. CDR3 nucleotides: TGCAGCGTGACACTACAGGGGGAAGATACGCAGTATTTT. Its protein product is CSVTLQGEDTQYF.